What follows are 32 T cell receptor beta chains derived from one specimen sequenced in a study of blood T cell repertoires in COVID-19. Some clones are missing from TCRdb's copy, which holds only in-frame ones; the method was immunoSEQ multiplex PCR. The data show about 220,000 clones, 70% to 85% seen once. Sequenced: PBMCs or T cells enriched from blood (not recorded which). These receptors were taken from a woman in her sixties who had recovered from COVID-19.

The CDR3 here is CSASRAVEAFF. DNA of the CDR3: TGCAGTGCTAGCAGGGCTGTTGAAGCTTTCTTT. This sequence joins TRBV20-1 and TRBJ1-1, with D perhaps TRBD1 (5 bases). Trimming left V 3 bases short and J 7 bases short, with 9 bases between. Germline V gene data show CDR1 as DFQATT and CDR2 as SNEGSKA (reference sequence). This CDR3 spans 11 amino acids.

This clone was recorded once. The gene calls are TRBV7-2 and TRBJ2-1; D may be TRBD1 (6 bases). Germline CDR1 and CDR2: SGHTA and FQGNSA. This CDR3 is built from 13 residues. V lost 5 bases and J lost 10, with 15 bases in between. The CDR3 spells CASSPQTGQEQFF. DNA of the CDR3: TGTGCCAGCAGCCCCCAGACAGGCCAGGAGCAGTTCTTC.

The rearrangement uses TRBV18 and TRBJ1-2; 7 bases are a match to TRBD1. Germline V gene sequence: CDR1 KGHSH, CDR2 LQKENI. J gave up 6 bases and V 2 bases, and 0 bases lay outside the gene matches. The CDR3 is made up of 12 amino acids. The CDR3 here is CASSPGTDGYTF. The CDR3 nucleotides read TGTGCCAGCTCACCAGGGACAGATGGCTACACCTTC.

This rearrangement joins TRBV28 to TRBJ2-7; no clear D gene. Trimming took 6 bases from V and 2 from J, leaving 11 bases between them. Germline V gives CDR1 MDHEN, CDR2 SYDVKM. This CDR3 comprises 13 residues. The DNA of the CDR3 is TGTGCCAGCAGGGTCCCCGAGGCCTACGAGCAGTACTTC. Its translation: CASRVPEAYEQYF.

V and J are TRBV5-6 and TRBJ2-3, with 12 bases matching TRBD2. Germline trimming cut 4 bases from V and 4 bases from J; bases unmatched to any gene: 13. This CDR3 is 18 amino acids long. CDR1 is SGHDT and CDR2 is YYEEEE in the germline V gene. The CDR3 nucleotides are TGTGCCAGCAGCACCCTCGGGGCTAGCGGGAGGGGTTCAGATACGCAGTATTTT. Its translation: CASSTLGASGRGSDTQYF.

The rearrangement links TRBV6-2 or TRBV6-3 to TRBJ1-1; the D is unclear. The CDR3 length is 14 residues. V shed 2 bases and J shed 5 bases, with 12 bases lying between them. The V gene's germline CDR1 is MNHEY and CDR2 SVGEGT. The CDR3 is CASSYGGGKTEAFF. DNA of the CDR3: TGTGCCAGCAGTTACGGTGGAGGGAAAACTGAAGCTTTCTTT.

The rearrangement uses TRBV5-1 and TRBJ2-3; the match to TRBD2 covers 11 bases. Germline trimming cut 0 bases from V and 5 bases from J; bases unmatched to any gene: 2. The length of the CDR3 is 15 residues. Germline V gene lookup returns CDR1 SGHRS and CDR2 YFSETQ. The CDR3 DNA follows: TGCGCCAGCAGCTTGGAGACTAGCGGGGTAGATACGCAGTATTTT. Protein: CASSLETSGVDTQYF.

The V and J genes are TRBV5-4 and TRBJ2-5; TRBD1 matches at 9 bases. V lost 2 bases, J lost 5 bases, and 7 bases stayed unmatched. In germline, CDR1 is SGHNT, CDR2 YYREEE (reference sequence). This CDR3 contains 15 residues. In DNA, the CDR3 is TGTGCCAGCAGCTTTTTCCGGGACAGGGCGGAGACCCAGTACTTC. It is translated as CASSFFRDRAETQYF.

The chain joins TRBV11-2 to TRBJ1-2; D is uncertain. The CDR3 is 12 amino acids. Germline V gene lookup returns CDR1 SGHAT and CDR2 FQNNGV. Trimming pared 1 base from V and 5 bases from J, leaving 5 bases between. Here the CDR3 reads CASSLGVYGYTF. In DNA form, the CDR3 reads TGTGCCAGCAGCTTAGGCGTATATGGCTACACCTTC.

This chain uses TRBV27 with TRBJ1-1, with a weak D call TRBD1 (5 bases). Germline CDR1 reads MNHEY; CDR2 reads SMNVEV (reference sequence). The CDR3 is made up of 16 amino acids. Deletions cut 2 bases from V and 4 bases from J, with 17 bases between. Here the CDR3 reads CASSLSRAGMGTEAFF. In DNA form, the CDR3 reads TGTGCCAGCAGTTTAAGCAGGGCGGGGATGGGCACTGAAGCTTTCTTT.

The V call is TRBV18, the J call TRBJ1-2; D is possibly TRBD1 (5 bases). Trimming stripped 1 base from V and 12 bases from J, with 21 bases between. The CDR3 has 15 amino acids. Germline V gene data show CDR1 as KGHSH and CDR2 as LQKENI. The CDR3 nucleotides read TGTGCCAGCTCACCACTCAGCGGGACTCAGCAGGGACACACCTTC. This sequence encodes CASSPLSGTQQGHTF. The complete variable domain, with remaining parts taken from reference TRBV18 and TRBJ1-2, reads NAGVMQNPRHLVRRRGQEARLRCSPMKGHSHVYWYRQLPEEGLKFMVYLQKENIIDESGMPKERFSAEFPKEGPSILRIQQVVRGDSAAYFCASSPLSGTQQGHTFGSGTRLTVV.

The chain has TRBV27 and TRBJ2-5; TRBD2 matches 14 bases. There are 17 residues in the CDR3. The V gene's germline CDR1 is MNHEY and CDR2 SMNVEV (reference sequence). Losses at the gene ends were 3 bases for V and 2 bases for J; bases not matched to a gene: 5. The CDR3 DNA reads TGTGCCAGCAGTTTCGGACTAGCGGGGGGACGGCAAGAGACCCAGTACTTC. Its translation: CASSFGLAGGRQETQYF.

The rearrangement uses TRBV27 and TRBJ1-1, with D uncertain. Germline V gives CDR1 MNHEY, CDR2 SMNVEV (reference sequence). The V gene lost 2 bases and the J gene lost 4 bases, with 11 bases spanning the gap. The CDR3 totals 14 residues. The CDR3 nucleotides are TGTGCCAGCAGTTTAATTTACTCGGGCACTGAAGCTTTCTTT. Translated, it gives CASSLIYSGTEAFF.

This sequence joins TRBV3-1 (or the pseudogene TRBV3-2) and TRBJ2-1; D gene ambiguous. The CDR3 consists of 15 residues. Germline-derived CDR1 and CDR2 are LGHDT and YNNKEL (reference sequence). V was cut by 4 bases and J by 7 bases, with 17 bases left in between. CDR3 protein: CASSPAVGYANEQFF. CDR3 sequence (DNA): TGTGCCAGCAGCCCGGCGGTTGGTTACGCGAATGAGCAGTTCTTC.

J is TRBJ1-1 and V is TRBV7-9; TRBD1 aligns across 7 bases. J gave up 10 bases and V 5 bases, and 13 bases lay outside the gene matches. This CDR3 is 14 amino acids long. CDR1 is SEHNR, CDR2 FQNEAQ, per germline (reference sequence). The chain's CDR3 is CASSTTTGPIGAFF. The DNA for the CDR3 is TGTGCCAGCAGCACGACGACAGGGCCGATTGGAGCTTTCTTT.

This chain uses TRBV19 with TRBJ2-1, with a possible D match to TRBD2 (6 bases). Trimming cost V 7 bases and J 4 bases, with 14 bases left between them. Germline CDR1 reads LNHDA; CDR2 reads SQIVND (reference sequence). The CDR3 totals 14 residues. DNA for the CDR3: TGTGCCAGTATTTCCGGGACTCCTTACAATGAGCAGTTCTTC. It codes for CASISGTPYNEQFF. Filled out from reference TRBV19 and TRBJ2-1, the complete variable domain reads DGGITQSPKYLFRKEGQNVTLSCEQNLNHDAMYWYRQDPGQGLRLIYYSQIVNDFQKGDIAEGYSVSREKKESFPLTVTSAQKNPTAFYLCASISGTPYNEQFFGPGTRLTVL.

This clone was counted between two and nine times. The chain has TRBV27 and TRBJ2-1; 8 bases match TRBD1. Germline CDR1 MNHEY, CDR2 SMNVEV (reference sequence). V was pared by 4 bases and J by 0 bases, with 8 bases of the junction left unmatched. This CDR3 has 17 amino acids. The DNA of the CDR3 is TGTGCCAGCAGTTCCGGGACAGGAGTCAGCTCCTACAATGAGCAGTTCTTC. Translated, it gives CASSSGTGVSSYNEQFF.

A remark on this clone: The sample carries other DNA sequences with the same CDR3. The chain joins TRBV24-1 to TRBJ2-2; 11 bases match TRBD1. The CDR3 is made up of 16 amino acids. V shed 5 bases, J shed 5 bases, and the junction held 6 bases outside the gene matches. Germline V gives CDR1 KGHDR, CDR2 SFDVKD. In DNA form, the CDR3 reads TGTGCCACCAGTGGAGGACAGGGGGCTGGGACCGGGGAGCTGTTTTTT. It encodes CATSGGQGAGTGELFF.

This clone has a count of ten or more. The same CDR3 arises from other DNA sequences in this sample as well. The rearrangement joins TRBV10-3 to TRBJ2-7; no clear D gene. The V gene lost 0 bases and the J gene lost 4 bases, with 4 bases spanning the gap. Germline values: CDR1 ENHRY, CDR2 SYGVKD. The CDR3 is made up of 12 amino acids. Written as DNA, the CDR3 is TGTGCCATCAGTGAGTCTCGTTACGAGCAGTACTTC. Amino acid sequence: CAISESRYEQYF.

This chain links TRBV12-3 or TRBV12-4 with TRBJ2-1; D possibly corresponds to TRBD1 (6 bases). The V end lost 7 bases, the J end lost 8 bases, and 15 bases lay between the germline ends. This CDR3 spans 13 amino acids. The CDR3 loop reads CASTFTGSHEQFF. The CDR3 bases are TGTGCCAGCACCTTCACAGGGTCCCATGAGCAGTTCTTC.

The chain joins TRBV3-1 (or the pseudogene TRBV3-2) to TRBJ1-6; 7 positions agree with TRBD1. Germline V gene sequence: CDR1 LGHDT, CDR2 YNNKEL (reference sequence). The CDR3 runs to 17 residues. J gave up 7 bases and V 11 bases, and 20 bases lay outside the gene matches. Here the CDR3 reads CAGKAFAGDRGNSPLHF. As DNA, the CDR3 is TGTGCCGGCAAAGCCTTTGCAGGGGACAGAGGCAATTCACCCCTCCACTTT.

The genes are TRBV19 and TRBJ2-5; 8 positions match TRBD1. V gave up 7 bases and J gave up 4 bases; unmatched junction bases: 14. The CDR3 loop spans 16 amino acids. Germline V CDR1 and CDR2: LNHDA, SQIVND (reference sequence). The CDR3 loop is CASIYRTGKVSETQYF. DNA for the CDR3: TGTGCCAGTATTTACCGGACAGGGAAGGTTTCAGAGACCCAGTACTTC.

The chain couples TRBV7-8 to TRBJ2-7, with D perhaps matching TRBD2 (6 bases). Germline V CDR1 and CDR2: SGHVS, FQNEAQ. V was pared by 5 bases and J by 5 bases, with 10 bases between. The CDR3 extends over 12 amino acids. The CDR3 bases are TGTGCCAGCAGCAGGGAGGTACACGAGCAGTACTTC. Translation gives CASSREVHEQYF.

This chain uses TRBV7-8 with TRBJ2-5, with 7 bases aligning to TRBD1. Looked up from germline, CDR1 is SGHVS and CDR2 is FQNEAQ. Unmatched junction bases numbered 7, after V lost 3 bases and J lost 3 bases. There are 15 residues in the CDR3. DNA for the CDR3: TGTGCCAGCAGCTTGGAACAGGGGCGCGAAGAGACCCAGTACTTC. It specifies CASSLEQGREETQYF.

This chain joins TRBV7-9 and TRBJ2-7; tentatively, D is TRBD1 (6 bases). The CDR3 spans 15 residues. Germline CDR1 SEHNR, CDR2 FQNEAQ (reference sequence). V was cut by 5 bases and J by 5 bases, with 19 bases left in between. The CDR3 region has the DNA TGTGCCAGCAGCCCCCTTACAGGGATCCTTGACGAGCAGTACTTC. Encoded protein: CASSPLTGILDEQYF. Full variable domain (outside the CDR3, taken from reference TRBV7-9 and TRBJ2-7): DTGVSQNPRHKITKRGQNVTFRCDPISEHNRLYWYRQTLGQGPEFLTYFQNEAQLEKSRLLSDRFSAERPKGSFSTLEIQRTEQGDSAMYLCASSPLTGILDEQYFGPGTRLTVT.

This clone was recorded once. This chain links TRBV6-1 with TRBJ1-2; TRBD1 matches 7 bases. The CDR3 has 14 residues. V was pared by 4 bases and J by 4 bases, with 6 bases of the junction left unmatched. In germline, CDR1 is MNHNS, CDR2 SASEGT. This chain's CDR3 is CASSADRPPYGYTF. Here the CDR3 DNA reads TGTGCCAGCAGTGCGGACAGGCCTCCCTATGGCTACACCTTC.

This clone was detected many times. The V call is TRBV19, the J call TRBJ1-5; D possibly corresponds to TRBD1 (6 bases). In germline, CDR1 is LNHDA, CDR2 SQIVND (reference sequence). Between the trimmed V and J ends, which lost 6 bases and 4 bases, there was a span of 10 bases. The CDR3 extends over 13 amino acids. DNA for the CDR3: TGTGCCAGTAGGGGGGCTTTGAATCAGCCCCAGCATTTT. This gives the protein CASRGALNQPQHF.

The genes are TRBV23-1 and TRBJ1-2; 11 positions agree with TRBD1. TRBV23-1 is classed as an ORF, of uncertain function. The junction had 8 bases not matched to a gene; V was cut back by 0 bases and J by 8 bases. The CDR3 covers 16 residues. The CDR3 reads CASSQSRGQGEGGYTF. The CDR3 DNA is TGCGCCAGCAGTCAATCGCGGGGACAGGGGGAAGGAGGCTACACCTTC.

The chain's CDR3 is CASSIIQANYGYTF. CDR3 nucleotides: TGTGCCAGCAGCATCATACAGGCTAACTATGGCTACACCTTC. V usage is TRBV7-9 and J usage is TRBJ1-2; perhaps TRBD1 as D (5 bases). The CDR3 is 14 residues long. Trimming pared 5 bases from V and 0 bases from J, leaving 10 bases between. The germline V gene encodes CDR1 SEHNR and CDR2 FQNEAQ (reference sequence).

CDR3 DNA: TGTGCCAGCAGCTTGGCTGCAGGCCCGAAAGAGACCCAGTACTTC. It yields the protein CASSLAAGPKETQYF. J is TRBJ2-5 and V is TRBV5-4, with D hard to call. Germline-derived CDR1 and CDR2 are SGHNT and YYREEE (reference sequence). This CDR3 comprises 15 residues. Trimming left V 0 bases short and J 3 bases short, with 12 bases between.

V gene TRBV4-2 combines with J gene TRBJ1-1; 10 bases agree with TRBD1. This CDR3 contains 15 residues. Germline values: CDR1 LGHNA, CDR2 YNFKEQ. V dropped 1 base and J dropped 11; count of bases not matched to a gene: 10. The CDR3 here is CASSQGSGDRGWAFF. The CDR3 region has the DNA TGTGCCAGCAGCCAAGGTTCCGGGGACAGGGGTTGGGCTTTCTTT.

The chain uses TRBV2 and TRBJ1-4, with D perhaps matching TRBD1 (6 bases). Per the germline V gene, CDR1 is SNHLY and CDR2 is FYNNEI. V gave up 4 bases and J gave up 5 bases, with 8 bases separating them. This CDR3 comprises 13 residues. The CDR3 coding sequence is TGTGCCAGCAGTGGGACAGAAAATGAAAAACTGTTTTTT. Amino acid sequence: CASSGTENEKLFF.